Listed here are 13 T cell receptor beta chains from one sample, sequenced in a study of cytomegalovirus exposure and HLA in healthy donors (dated by TCRdb to about 2017). To prepare the library, the immunoSEQ multiplex PCR assay was applied. For the multiplex PCR, a mixture combining 60 forward primers for TCR Vbeta segments and 13 reverse primers for TCR Jbeta segments was used. The source is immuneACCESS, and TCRdb retained only in-frame sequences with V and J called. Part of the clones is not carried over; for the studies checked, unresolved V genes explain less than half of this, and the remainder is unexplained. This sample is represented by around 130,000 clones; 80% of them were singletons. The ten largest clones capture 2.5% to 3% of the sample. Sequencing was performed on PBMCs. These receptors were obtained from a young man in good health and CMV-seronegative.

The chain has TRBV7-6 and TRBJ2-1; D is possibly TRBD2 (7 bases). V shed 1 base and J shed 1 base, with 23 bases lying between them. CDR3 size: 20 residues. Per germline, CDR1 SGHVS and CDR2 FNYEAQ. This CDR3 is CASSLEGELAVLRSYNEQFF. In DNA, the CDR3 is TGTGCCAGCAGCTTAGAGGGGGAGCTAGCGGTCTTGAGGTCCTACAATGAGCAGTTCTTC. The whole variable domain, remainder taken from reference TRBV7-6 and TRBJ2-1, is GAGVSQSPRYKVTKRGQDVALRCDPISGHVSLYWYRQALGQGPEFLTYFNYEAQQDKSGLPNDRFSAERPEGSISTLTIQRTEQRDSAMYRCASSLEGELAVLRSYNEQFFGPGTRLTVL.

This chain uses TRBV10-1 with TRBJ2-1; 8 nucleotides align to TRBD2. The CDR3 covers 13 residues. Per germline, CDR1 WNHNN and CDR2 SYGVQD (reference sequence). Trimming took 5 bases from V and 8 from J; bases not matched to a gene: 5. This chain's CDR3 is CASSTQLADEQFF. In nucleotides, the CDR3 is TGCGCCAGCAGTACCCAACTAGCGGATGAGCAGTTCTTC.

This chain joins TRBV11-2 and TRBJ2-2; 11 nucleotides agree with TRBD2. The CDR3 loop spans 15 amino acids. Germline values: CDR1 SGHAT, CDR2 FQNNGV. V lost 2 bases to trimming and J lost 6 bases; unmatched junction nucleotides: 2. The CDR3 nucleotides read TGTGCCAGCAGCTTAATAGCGGGAGGGCCCGGGGAGCTGTTTTTT. Translating it yields CASSLIAGGPGELFF.

The rearrangement joins TRBV6-5 to TRBJ2-7; a weak D match, TRBD1 (6 bases). The germline CDR1 and CDR2 sequences are MNHEY and SVGAGI. The V end lost 1 base, the J end lost 4 bases, and 8 bases lay between the germline ends. The CDR3 is 13 amino acids. The CDR3 nucleotides are TGTGCCAGCAGTTACTTGGGACATTACGAGCAGTACTTC. It is translated as CASSYLGHYEQYF.

This chain links TRBV9 with TRBJ2-7, with D tentatively TRBD2 (6 bases). The V end lost 0 bases, the J end lost 3 bases, and 10 bases lay between the germline ends. The germline gives CDR1 SGDLS, CDR2 YYNGEE. The CDR3 has 14 amino acids. The CDR3 DNA reads as TGTGCCAGCAGCGTAGCGGACGGGAGCTACGAGCAGTACTTC. Its protein is CASSVADGSYEQYF.

In the case of this clone: Compared with germline, one end of the junction differs, possibly owing to a read error. This sequence joins TRBV7-9 and TRBJ1-2; D is perhaps TRBD1 (6 bases). Germline V gives CDR1 SEHNR, CDR2 FQNEAQ (reference sequence). CDR3 length: 15 amino acids. DNA for the CDR3: TGTGCCAGCAGCCTTCAGACAGGCGGATCGGGTGGCTACCCCTTC. The encoded protein is CASSLQTGGSGGYPF. The whole variable domain, filled in from reference TRBV7-9 and TRBJ1-2, reads DTGVSQNPRHKITKRGQNVTFRCDPISEHNRLYWYRQTLGQGPEFLTYFQNEAQLEKSRLLSDRFSAERPKGSFSTLEIQRTEQGDSAMYLCASSLQTGGSGGYPFGSGTRLTVV.

V and J are TRBV28 and TRBJ2-7, with D possibly TRBD1 on 5 matching bases. Deletions cut 8 bases from V and 2 bases from J, with 7 bases between. CDR3 length equals 11 residues. CDR1 and CDR2 (germline): MDHEN, SYDVKM. CDR3 sequence: CASLGPYEQYF. The CDR3 DNA reads TGTGCCAGCTTGGGGCCCTACGAGCAGTACTTC.

V and J are TRBV9 and TRBJ2-2, with 9 bases aligning to TRBD2. This CDR3 has 16 amino acids. Unmatched junction bases numbered 8, after V lost 4 bases and J lost 4 bases. Germline CDR1 reads SGDLS; CDR2 reads YYNGEE. CDR3 nucleotide sequence: TGTGCCAGCAGCTTCGGACTAGCGACGACCACCGGGGAGCTGTTTTTT. Its protein is CASSFGLATTTGELFF.

The chain employs TRBV7-2 and TRBJ1-2; TRBD1 might be the D (6 bases). Germline CDR1 SGHTA, CDR2 FQGNSA. V was clipped by 1 base and J by 0 bases, with 9 bases between them. This CDR3 region has 15 residues. Here the CDR3 reads CASSLGQGPNYGYTF. CDR3 sequence (DNA): TGTGCCAGCAGCTTAGGTCAGGGGCCTAACTATGGCTACACCTTC. Filled out from reference TRBV7-2 and TRBJ1-2, the complete variable domain reads GAGVSQSPSNKVTEKGKDVELRCDPISGHTALYWYRQSLGQGLEFLIYFQGNSAPDKSGLPSDRFSAERTGGSVSTLTIQRTQQEDSAVYLCASSLGQGPNYGYTFGSGTRLTVV.

V is TRBV28 and J is TRBJ2-2; D remains unclear. V was trimmed by 1 base and J by 2 bases, leaving 11 bases between them. CDR1 and CDR2 (germline): MDHEN, SYDVKM. The CDR3 contains 16 residues. The CDR3 nucleotides read TGTGCCAGCAGTTTATCGGGTCTCTTAAACACCGGGGAGCTGTTTTTT. Translation: CASSLSGLLNTGELFF.

The chain couples TRBV6-1 to TRBJ2-5, with 9 nucleotides matching TRBD2. V was clipped by 5 bases and J by 2 bases; unmatched bases: 3. The CDR3 covers 14 residues. The germline V gene has CDR1 MNHNS and CDR2 SASEGT. The CDR3 spells CASSKTSGQETQYF. DNA of the CDR3: TGTGCCAGCAGTAAGACTAGCGGACAAGAGACCCAGTACTTC.

The rearrangement uses TRBV5-8 and TRBJ2-1; 9 positions match TRBD2. V was pared by 3 bases and J by 9 bases, with 10 bases of the junction left unmatched. The germline V gene has CDR1 SGHTS and CDR2 YDEGEE. This CDR3 has 15 residues. This CDR3 reads CASSWIGAGGGEQFF. The CDR3 nucleotides are TGTGCCAGCAGCTGGATAGGAGCGGGAGGAGGTGAGCAGTTCTTC.

The chain is built from TRBV30 and TRBJ1-4; no clear D. Trimming left V 0 bases short and J 8 bases short, with 7 bases between. This CDR3 is 12 amino acids long. CDR1 and CDR2 (germline): GTSNPN, SVGIG (reference sequence). The CDR3 here is CAWSVLREKLFF. The DNA of the CDR3 is TGTGCCTGGAGTGTCTTGAGGGAAAAACTGTTTTTT.